This T cell receptor beta chain originates from a study of blood T cell repertoires in COVID-19. Overall study context: From the United States, Italy and Spain came samples of acute and convalescent COVID-19.

In the original workflow: Estimation of nucleated cell counts was performed using reference gene primer amplification. Using immunoSEQ multiplex PCR, the repertoire was profiled, and TCRdb retains in-frame clones only, with some absent. V and J calls plus clone size are reproduced from that table; the DNA served to infer D and trimming. The sample carries around 310,000 clones, 75% to 90% recorded once. Unmatched junction bases numbered 7, after V lost 1 base and J lost 4 bases. Germline V gene lookup returns CDR1 LGHNA and CDR2 YNFKEQ. The CDR3 runs 16 residues. The receptor was isolated from a man under 40 who had recovered from COVID-19. This sequence joins TRBV4-2 and TRBJ2-5, with 9 nucleotides matching TRBD2. The sample taken for sequencing was PBMCs or T cells enriched from blood (not recorded which). CDR3 nucleotide sequence: TGTGCCAGCAGCCAAGCGGCGGGACTAGCCACAGAGACCCAGTACTTC. Its protein is CASSQAAGLATETQYF.